This TCR beta chain stems from a study of cytotoxic CD8 clonotypes in ibrutinib-treated CLL. As for the study in general: Response was recorded as partial in some 24 patients and complete in 2; at median about 64 months, approximately 14 remained remitted and roughly 12 had progressed.

The table came from immunoSEQ multiplex PCR; TCRdb's copy has only in-frame clones and leaves some out. The sample yields approximately 45,000 clones, roughly two thirds seen once. Sequencing used PBMCs, obtained after 12 months of ibrutinib treatment. The source is a human donor with chronic lymphocytic leukemia.

The DNA for the CDR3 is TGTGCCAGCAGCTTAGCGGGAGCTGGAACCTACGAGCAGTACTTC. Translated: CASSLAGAGTYEQYF. V is TRBV7-8 and J is TRBJ2-7; weak D call: TRBD2 (5 bases). The CDR3 extends over 15 amino acids. The germline V gene encodes CDR1 SGHVS and CDR2 FQNEAQ. The V end was cut by 0 bases, the J end by 2 bases, with 11 bases between.